Listed here are 10 T cell receptor beta chains from one sample, sequenced in a study of blood T cell repertoires in COVID-19. Here immunoSEQ multiplex PCR was the method, and the copy in TCRdb shows in-frame clones only, minus some. The sample has 60,000 to 70,000 clones, 70% to 85% seen once. Sequencing was carried out using peripheral blood. The receptors originated from a human donor in a cohort sampled during active COVID-19.

The rearrangement links TRBV27 to TRBJ1-1; D gene ambiguous. CDR3 length equals 11 residues. CDR1 is MNHEY, CDR2 SMNVEV, per germline (reference sequence). With 6 bases removed from V and 13 bases from J, the gap between germline ends came to 15 bases. CDR3 sequence: CASSSARTVFF. CDR3 sequence (DNA): TGTGCCAGCAGCTCCGCTCGAACGGTTTTCTTT.

The CDR3 DNA follows: TGCGCCAGCAACCGCAGGGAAGGTCAGCCCCAGCATTTT. Translated, it gives CASNRREGQPQHF. J is TRBJ1-5 and V is TRBV4-1; tentative D call: TRBD1 (5 bases). From germline, CDR1 is MGHRA and CDR2 YSYEKL. The length of the CDR3 is 13 residues. The ends were cut back, 7 bases at V and 6 bases at J, with 13 bases in the middle.

J is TRBJ2-7 and V is TRBV7-8; D is undetermined. The CDR3 contains 16 residues. V was clipped by 2 bases and J by 3 bases, with 17 bases between them. Germline CDR1 SGHVS, CDR2 FQNEAQ. The CDR3 region is CASSLQSRVPHYEQYF. In DNA, the CDR3 is TGTGCCAGCAGCTTACAAAGCCGGGTTCCACACTACGAGCAGTACTTC.

The chain couples TRBV19 to TRBJ2-7; D remains unclear. Germline V gene data show CDR1 as LNHDA and CDR2 as SQIVND (reference sequence). The length of the CDR3 is 11 residues. Trimming cost V 1 base and J 6 bases, with 4 bases left between them. The CDR3 coding sequence is TGTGCCAGTAGTATAGCAGGCGAGCAGTACTTC. This translates into CASSIAGEQYF.

The CDR3 DNA is TGCGCCAGCAGCCCCCGGGGTGAGCCCTACGAGCAGTACTTC. It encodes CASSPRGEPYEQYF. This chain links TRBV5-1 with TRBJ2-7; D possibly corresponds to TRBD2 (5 bases). The CDR3 contains 14 residues. The V and J ends lost 4 bases and 2 bases respectively, with 13 bases between them. The germline V gene encodes CDR1 SGHRS and CDR2 YFSETQ.

This rearrangement joins TRBV5-5 to TRBJ2-2; D is possibly TRBD2 (5 bases). V dropped 0 bases and J dropped 0 bases, with 12 bases sitting between them. The CDR3 sequence is 17 residues long. Germline assignment: CDR1 SGHKS and CDR2 YYEKEE (reference sequence). The CDR3 sequence: CASSLGLSGSNTGELFF. The CDR3, as DNA: TGTGCCAGCAGCTTGGGTCTCAGCGGATCGAACACCGGGGAGCTGTTTTTT.

The J gene is TRBJ2-5, the V gene TRBV5-6, with D maybe TRBD1 (6 bases). The germline CDR1 and CDR2 sequences are SGHDT and YYEEEE. Between the trimmed V and J ends, which lost 6 bases and 4 bases, there was a span of 16 bases. The CDR3 is 14 amino acids. The CDR3 DNA sequence: TGTGCCAGCAACCTAGACAGGTTCTCAGAGACCCAGTACTTC. Protein product: CASNLDRFSETQYF.

The chain uses TRBV24-1 and TRBJ2-2, with D tentatively TRBD1 (6 bases). V was clipped by 7 bases and J by 2 bases, with 19 bases between them. The CDR3 has 17 amino acids. The germline gives CDR1 KGHDR, CDR2 SFDVKD. The CDR3 nucleotides read TGTGCCACCAGCGGACAGCAAGTAGGGGAAAACACCGGGGAGCTGTTTTTT. Translated, it gives CATSGQQVGENTGELFF.

The chain couples TRBV5-1 to TRBJ2-5; 9 bases line up with TRBD1. The CDR3 spans 14 residues. Germline CDR1 is SGHRS and CDR2 is YFSETQ. V dropped 4 bases and J dropped 3; count of bases not matched to a gene: 4. CDR3 in DNA: TGCGCCAGCAGCGAGGGGACAGGGAAAGAGACCCAGTACTTC. Its protein is CASSEGTGKETQYF.

The rearrangement joins TRBV19 to TRBJ1-2; D not resolved. The CDR3 consists of 13 residues. V gave up 2 bases and J gave up 6 bases, with 10 bases separating them. Germline V CDR1 and CDR2: LNHDA, SQIVND (reference sequence). CDR3 nucleotides: TGTGCCAGTAGTATATCGGAGGCGGATGGCTACACCTTC. Translated: CASSISEADGYTF.